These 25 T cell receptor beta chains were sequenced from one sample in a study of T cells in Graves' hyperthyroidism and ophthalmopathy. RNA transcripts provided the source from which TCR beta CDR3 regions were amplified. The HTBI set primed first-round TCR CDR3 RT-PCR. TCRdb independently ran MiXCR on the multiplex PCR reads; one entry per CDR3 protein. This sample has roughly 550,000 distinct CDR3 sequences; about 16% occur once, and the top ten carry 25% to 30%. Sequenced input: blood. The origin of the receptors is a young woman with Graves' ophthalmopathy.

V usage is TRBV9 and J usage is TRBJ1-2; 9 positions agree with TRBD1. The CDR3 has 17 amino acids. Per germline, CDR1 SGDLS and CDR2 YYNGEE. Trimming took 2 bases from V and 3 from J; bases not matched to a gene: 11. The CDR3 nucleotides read TGTGCCAGCAGCGTTTCTCCAAAACGGGACAGGGACTATGGCTACACCTTC. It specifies CASSVSPKRDRDYGYTF.

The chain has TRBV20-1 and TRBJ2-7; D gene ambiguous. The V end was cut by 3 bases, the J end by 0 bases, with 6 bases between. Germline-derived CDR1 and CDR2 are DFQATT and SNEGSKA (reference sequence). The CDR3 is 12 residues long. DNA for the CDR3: TGCAGTGCTAGCAAGGTCTCCTACGAGCAGTACTTC. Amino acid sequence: CSASKVSYEQYF.

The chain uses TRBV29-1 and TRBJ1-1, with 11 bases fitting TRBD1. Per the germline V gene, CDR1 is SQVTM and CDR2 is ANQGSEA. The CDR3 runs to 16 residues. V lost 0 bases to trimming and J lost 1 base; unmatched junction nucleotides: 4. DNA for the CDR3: TGCAGCGTTGAAGAGGACAGGGGGCGTTGGAACACTGAAGCTTTCTTT. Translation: CSVEEDRGRWNTEAFF.

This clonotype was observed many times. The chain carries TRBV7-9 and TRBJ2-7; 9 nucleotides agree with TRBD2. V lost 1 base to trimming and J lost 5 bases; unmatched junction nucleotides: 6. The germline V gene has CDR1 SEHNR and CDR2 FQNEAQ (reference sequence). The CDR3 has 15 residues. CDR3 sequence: CASSLVSGRGHEQYF. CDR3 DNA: TGTGCCAGCAGCTTAGTTAGCGGGAGAGGCCACGAGCAGTACTTC.

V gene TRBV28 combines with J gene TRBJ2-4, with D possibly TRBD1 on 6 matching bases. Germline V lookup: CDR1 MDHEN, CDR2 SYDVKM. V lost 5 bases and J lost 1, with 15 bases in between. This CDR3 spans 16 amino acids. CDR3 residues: CASSPADRRAKNIQYF. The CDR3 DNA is TGTGCCAGCAGTCCTGCCGACAGGCGGGCCAAAAACATTCAGTACTTC.

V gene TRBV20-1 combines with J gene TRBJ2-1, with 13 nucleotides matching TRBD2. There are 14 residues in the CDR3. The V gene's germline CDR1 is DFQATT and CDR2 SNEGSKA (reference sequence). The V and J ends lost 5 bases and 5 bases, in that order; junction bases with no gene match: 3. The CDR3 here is CSAAGTSGNNEQFF. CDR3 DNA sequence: TGCAGTGCTGCCGGGACTAGCGGGAACAATGAGCAGTTCTTC.

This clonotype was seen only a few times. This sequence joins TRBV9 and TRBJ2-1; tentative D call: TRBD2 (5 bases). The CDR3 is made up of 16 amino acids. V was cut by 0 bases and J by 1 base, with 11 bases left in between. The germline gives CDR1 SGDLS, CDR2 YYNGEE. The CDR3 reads CASSVGLGGSYNEQFF. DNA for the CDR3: TGTGCCAGCAGCGTAGGGTTGGGCGGGTCCTACAATGAGCAGTTCTTC.

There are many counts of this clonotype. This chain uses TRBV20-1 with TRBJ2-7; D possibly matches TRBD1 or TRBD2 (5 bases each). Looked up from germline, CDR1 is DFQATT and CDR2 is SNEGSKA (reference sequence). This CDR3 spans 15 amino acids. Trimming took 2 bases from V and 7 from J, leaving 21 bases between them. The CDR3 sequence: CSARRWGSGPREQYF. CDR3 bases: TGCAGTGCTAGACGGTGGGGGAGCGGACCTCGGGAGCAGTACTTC.

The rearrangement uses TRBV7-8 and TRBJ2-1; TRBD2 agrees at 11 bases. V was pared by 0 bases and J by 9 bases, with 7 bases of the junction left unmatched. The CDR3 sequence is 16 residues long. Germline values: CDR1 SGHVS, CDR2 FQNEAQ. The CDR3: CASSLASGRALGEQFF. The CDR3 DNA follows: TGTGCCAGCAGCTTAGCTAGCGGGAGGGCCTTGGGTGAGCAGTTCTTC.

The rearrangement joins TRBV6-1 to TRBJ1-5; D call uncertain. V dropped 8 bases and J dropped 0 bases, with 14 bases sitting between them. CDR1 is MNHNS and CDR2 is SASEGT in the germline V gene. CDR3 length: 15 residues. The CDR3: CASLNLGYSNQPQHF. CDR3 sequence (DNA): TGTGCCAGCCTTAACTTGGGTTATAGCAATCAGCCCCAGCATTTT.

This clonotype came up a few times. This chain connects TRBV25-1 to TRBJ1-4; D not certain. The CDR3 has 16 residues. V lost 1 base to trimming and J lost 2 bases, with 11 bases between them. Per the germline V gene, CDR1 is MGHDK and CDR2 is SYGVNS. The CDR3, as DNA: TGTGCCAGCAGTGAATTAAAGGGATCTACTAATGAAAAACTGTTTTTT. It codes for CASSELKGSTNEKLFF.

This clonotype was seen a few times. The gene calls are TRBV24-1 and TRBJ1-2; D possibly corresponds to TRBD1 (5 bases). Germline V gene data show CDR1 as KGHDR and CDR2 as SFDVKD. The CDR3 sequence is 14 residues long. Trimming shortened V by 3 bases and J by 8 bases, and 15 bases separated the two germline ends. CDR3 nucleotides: TGTGCCACCAGTGATAGGGGAGCGGGTGAAGGCTACACCTTC. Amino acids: CATSDRGAGEGYTF.

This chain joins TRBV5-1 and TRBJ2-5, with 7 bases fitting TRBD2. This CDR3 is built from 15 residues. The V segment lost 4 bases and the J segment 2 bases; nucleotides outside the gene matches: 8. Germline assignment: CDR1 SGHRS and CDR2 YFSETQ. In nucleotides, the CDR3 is TGCGCCAGCAGCCCTGGGGCTAGCGGTCAAGAGACCCAGTACTTC. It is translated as CASSPGASGQETQYF.

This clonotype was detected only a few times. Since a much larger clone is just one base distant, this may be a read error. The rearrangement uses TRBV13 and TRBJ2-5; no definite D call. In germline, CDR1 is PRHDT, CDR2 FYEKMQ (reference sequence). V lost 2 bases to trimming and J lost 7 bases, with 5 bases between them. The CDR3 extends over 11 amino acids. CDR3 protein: CASSLKGTQYF. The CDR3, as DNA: TGTGCCAGCAGCTTAAAGGGGACCCAGTACTTC.

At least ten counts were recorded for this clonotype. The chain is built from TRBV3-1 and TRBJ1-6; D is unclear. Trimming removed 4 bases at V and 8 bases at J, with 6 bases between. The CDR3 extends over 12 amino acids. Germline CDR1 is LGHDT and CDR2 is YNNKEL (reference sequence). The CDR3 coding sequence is TGTGCCAGCAGCCTTCGTCATTCACCCCTCCACTTT. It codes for CASSLRHSPLHF.

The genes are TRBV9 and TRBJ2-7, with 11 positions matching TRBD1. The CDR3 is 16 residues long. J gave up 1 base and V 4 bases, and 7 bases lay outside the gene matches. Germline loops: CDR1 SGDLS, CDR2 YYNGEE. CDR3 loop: CASSSHGTGGSYEQYF. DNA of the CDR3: TGTGCCAGCAGCTCCCACGGGACAGGGGGTTCCTACGAGCAGTACTTC.

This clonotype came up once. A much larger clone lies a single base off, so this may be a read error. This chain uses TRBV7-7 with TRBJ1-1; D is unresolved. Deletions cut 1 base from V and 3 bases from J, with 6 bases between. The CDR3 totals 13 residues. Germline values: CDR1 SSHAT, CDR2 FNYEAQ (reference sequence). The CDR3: CASSLERDTEAFF. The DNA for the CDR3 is TGTGCCAGCAGCTTAGAACGGGACACTGAAGCTTTCTTT.

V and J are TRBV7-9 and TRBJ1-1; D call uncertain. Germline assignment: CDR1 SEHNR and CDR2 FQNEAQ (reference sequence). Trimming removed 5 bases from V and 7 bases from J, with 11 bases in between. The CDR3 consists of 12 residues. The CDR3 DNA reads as TGTGCCAGCAGCAGTGTACGGGATGAAGCTTTCTTT. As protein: CASSSVRDEAFF. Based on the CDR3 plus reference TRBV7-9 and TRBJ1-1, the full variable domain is DTGVSQNPRHKITKRGQNVTFRCDPISEHNRLYWYRQTLGQGPEFLTYFQNEAQLEKSRLLSDRFSAERPKGSFSTLEIQRTEQGDSAMYLCASSSVRDEAFFGQGTRLTVV.

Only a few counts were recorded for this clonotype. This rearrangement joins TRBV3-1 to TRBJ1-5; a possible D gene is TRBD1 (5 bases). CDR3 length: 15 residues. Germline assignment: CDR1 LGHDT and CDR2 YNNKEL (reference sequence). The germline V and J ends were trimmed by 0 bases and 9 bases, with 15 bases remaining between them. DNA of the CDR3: TGTGCCAGCAGCCAAGATTCGGGACGGACATCGCCCCAGCATTTT. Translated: CASSQDSGRTSPQHF.

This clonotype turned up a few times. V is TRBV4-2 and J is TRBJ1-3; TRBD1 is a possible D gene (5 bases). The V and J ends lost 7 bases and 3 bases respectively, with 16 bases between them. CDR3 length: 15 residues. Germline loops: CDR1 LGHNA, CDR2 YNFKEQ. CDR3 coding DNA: TGTGCCAGCACCGCAAGTTCGGGGGTTGGAAACACCATATATTTT. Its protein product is CASTASSGVGNTIYF.

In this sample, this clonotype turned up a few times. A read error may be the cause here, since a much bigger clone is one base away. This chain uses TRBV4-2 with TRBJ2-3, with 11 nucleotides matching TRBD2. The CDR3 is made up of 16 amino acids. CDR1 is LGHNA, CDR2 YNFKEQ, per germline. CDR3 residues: CVSSQELAGGTDTQYF. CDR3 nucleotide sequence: TGTGTCAGCAGCCAAGAACTAGCGGGAGGCACAGATACGCAGTATTTT.

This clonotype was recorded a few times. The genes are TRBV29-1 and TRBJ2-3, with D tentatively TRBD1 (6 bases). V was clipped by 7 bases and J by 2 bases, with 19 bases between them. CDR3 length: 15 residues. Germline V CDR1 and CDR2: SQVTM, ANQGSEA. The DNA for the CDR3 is TGCAGCGGGATTTCAGGGGATAATCCCACAGATACGCAGTATTTT. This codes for CSGISGDNPTDTQYF.

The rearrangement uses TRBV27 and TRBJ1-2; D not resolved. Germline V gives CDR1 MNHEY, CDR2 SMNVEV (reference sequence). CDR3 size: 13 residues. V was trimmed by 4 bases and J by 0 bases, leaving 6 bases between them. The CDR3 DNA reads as TGTGCCAGCAGTTCCGGGACTAACTATGGCTACACCTTC. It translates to CASSSGTNYGYTF.

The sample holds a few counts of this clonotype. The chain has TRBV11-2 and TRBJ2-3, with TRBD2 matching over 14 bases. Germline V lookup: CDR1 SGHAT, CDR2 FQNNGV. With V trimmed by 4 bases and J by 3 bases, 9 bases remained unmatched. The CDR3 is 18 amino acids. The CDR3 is CASSSTGTSGRKTDTQYF. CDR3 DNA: TGTGCCAGCAGCTCCACCGGGACTAGCGGGAGAAAGACAGATACGCAGTATTTT.

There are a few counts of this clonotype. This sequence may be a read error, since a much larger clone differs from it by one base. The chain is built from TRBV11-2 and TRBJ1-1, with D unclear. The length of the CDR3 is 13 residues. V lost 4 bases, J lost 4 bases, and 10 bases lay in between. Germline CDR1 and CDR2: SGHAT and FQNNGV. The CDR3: CASSSKEGTEAFF. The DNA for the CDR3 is TGTGCCAGCAGCTCTAAGGAGGGCACTGAAGCTTTCTTT.